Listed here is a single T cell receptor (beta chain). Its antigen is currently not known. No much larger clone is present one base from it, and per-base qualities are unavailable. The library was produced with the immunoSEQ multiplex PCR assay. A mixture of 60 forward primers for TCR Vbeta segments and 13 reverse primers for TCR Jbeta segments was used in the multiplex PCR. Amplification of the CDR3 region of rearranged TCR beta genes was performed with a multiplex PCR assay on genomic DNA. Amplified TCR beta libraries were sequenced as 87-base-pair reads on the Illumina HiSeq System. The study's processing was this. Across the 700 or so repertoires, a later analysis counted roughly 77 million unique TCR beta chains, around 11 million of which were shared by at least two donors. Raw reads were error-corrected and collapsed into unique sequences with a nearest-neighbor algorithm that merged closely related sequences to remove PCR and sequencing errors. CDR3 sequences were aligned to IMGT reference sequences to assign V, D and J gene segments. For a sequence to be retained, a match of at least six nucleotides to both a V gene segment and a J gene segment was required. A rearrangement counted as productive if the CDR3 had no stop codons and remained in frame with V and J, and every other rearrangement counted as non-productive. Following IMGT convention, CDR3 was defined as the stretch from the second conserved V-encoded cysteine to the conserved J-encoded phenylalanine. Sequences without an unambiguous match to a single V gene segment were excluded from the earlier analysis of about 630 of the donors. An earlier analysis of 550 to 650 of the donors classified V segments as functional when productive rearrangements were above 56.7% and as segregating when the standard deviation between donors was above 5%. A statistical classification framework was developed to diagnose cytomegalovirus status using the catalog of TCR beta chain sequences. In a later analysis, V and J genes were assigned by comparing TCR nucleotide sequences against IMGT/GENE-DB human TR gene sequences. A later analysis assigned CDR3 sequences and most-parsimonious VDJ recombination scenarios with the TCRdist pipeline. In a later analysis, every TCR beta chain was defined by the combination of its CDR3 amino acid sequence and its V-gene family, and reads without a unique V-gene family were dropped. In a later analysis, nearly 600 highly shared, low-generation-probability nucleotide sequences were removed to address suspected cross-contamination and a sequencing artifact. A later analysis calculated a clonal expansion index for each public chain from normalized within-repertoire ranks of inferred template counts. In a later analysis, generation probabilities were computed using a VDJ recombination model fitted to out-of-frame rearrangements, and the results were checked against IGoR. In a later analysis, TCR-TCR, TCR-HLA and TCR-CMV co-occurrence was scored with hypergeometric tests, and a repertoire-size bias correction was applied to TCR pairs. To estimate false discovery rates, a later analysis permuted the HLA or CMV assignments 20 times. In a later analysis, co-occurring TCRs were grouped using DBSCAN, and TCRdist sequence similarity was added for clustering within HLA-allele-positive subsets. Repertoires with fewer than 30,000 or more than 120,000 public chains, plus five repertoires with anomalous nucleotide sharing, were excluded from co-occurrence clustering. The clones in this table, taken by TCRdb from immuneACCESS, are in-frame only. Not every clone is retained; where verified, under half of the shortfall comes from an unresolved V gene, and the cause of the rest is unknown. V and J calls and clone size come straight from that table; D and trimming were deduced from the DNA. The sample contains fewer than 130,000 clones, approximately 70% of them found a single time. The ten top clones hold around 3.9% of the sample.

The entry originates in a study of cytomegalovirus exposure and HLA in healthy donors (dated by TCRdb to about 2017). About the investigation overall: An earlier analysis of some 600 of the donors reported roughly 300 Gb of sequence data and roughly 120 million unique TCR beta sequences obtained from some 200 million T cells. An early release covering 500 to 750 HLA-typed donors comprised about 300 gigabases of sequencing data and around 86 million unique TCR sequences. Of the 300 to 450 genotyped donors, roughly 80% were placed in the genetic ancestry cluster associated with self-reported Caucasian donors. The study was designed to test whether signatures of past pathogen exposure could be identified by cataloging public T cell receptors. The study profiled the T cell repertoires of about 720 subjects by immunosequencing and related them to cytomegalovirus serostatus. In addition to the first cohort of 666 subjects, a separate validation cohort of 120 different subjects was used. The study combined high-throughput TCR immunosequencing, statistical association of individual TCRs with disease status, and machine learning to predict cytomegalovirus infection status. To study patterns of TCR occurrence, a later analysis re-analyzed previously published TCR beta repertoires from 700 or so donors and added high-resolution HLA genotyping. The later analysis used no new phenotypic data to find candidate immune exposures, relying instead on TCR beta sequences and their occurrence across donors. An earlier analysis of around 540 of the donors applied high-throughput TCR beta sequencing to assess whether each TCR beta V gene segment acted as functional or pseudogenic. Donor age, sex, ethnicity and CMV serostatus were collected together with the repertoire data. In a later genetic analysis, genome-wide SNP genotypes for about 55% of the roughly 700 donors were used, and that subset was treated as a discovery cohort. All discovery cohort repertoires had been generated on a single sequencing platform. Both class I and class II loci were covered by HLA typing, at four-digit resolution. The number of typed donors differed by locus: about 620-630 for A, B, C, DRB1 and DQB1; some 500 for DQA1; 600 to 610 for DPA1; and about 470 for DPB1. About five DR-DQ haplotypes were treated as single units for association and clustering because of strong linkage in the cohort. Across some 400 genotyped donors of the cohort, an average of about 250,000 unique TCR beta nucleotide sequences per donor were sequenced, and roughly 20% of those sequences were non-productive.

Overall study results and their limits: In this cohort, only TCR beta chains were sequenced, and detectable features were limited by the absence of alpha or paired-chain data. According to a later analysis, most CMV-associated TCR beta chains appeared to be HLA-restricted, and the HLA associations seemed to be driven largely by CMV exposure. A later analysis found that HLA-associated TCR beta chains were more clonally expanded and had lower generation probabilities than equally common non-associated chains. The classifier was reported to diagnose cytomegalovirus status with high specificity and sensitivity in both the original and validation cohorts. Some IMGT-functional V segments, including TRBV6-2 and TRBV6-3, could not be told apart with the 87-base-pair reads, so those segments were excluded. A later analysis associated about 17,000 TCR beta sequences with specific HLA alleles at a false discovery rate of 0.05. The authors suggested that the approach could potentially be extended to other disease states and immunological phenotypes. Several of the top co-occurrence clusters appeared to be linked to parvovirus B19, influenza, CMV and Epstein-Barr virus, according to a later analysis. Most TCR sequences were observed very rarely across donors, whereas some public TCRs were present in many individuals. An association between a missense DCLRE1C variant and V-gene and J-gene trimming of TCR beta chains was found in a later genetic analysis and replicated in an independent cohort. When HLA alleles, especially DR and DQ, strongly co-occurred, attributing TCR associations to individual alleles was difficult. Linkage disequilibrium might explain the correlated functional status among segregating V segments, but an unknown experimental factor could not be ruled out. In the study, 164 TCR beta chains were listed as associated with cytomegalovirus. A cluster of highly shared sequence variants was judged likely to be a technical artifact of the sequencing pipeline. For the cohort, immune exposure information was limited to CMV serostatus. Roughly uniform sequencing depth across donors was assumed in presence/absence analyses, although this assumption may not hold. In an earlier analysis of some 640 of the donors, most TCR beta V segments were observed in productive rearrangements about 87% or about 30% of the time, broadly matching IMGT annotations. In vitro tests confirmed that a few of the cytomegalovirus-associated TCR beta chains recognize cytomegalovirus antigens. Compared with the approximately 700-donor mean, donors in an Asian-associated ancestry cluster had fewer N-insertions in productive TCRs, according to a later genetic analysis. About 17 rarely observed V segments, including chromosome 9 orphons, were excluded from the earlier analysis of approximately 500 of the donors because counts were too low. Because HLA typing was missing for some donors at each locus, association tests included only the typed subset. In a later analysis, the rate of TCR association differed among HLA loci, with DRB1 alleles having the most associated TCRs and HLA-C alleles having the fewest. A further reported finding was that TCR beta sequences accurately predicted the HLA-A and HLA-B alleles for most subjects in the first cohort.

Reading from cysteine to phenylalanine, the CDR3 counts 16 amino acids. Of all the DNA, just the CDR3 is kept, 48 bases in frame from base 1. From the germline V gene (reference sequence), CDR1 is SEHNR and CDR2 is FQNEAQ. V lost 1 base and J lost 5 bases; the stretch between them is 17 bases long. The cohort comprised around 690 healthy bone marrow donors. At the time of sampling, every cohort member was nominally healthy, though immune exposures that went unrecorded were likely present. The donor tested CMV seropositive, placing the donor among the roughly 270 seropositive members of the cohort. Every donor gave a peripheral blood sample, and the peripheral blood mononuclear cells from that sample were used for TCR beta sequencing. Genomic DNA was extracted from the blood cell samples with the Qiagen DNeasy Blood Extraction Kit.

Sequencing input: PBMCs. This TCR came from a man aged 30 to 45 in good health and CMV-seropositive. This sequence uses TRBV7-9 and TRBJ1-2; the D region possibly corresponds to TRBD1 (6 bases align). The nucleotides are TGTGCCAGCAGCTTAGACAGGGTGGGCTCCCTTTATGGCTACACCTTC. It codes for CASSLDRVGSLYGYTF.